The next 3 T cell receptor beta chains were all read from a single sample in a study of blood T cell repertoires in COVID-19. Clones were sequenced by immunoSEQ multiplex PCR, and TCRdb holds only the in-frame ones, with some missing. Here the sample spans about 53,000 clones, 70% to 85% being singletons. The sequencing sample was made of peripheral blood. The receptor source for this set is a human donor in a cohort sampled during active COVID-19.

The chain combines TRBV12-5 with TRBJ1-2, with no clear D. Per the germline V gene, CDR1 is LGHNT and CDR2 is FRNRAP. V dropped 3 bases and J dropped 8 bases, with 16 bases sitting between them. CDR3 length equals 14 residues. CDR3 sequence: CASGLPALEWGYTF. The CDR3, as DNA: TGTGCTAGTGGTTTACCCGCCCTAGAGTGGGGCTACACCTTC.

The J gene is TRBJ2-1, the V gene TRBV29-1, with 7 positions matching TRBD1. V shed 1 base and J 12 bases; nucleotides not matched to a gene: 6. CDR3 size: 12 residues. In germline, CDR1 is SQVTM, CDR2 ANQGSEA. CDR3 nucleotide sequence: TGCAGCGTTGAAGGACAGGGTCGGATGCAGTTCTTC. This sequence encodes CSVEGQGRMQFF.

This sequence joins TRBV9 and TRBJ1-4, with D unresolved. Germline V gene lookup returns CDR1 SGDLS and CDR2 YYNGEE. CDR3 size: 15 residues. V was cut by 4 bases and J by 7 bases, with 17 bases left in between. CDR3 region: CASSPRLSRAEKLFF. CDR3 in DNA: TGTGCCAGCAGCCCCCGACTCTCCCGCGCTGAAAAACTGTTTTTT. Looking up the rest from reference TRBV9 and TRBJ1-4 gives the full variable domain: DSGVTQTPKHLITATGQRVTLRCSPRSGDLSVYWYQQSLDQGLQFLIQYYNGEERAKGNILERFSAQQFPDLHSELNLSSLELGDSALYFCASSPRLSRAEKLFFGSGTQLSVL.